A single sample gave rise to the 29 T cell receptor beta chains below, sequenced in a study of regulatory T cells in long-lasting Graves disease. The time point is: newly diagnosed GD, antithyroid drugs for less than 3 months. Researchers made the TCR library from RNA that was extracted from PBMCs. Investigators prepared the TCR beta libraries by applying iRepertoire HTBI primers and Arm-PCR of CDR3 regions. TCRdb re-analysed the multiplex PCR reads in MiXCR, keeping a single row per CDR3 protein. The data contain over 400,000 distinct CDR3 sequences, around 15% of them seen just once; the ten biggest clones take up over 15%. This sample also belongs to another study, concerning T cells in Graves' hyperthyroidism and ophthalmopathy.

Specimen: peripheral blood mononuclear cells (PBMCs), collected at new diagnosis, from a patient treated with antithyroid drugs. The receptors derive from a woman between 50 and 59 years old with Graves disease.

This clonotype was seen a handful of times. A far larger clone is off by one base, so a read error is likely. The CDR3 spells CASSLHYEQCF. The CDR3 region has the DNA TGTGCCAGCAGCTTACATTACGAGCAGTGCTTC. The V call is TRBV11-2, the J call TRBJ2-7; no clear D. CDR3 length: 11 residues. Germline CDR1 SGHAT, CDR2 FQNNGV.

This clonotype was observed a few times. This sequence joins TRBV14 and TRBJ2-3; tentatively, D is TRBD1 or TRBD2 (5 bases each). The V end lost 3 bases, the J end lost 1 base, and 11 bases lay between the germline ends. Germline CDR1 reads SGHDN; CDR2 reads FVKESK. The CDR3 has 15 residues. The CDR3 region has the DNA TGTGCCAGCAGCCATTGGGGGAGAGGCACAGATACGCAGTATTTT. Translation gives CASSHWGRGTDTQYF. The whole variable domain, filled in from reference TRBV14 and TRBJ2-3, reads EAGVTQFPSHSVIEKGQTVTLRCDPISGHDNLYWYRRVMGKEIKFLLHFVKESKQDESGMPNNRFLAERTGGTYSTLKVQPAELEDSGVYFCASSHWGRGTDTQYFGPGTRLTVL.

This clonotype was counted ten times or more. The DNA of the CDR3 is TGTGCCAGCAGCTACACGACCTCTGGGGCCAACGTCCTGACTTTC. This gives the protein CASSYTTSGANVLTF. The V gene is TRBV28, the J gene TRBJ2-6, with D hard to call. The germline V gene has CDR1 MDHEN and CDR2 SYDVKM. The CDR3 has 15 amino acids. V was pared by 6 bases and J by 0 bases, with 9 bases between.

The V call is TRBV4-1, the J call TRBJ1-5, with 11 bases that match TRBD1. V dropped 1 base and J dropped 5; count of bases not matched to a gene: 13. CDR3 length: 19 amino acids. Germline CDR1 MGHRA, CDR2 YSYEKL. The chain's CDR3 is CASSQGSGGQGASYQPQHF. CDR3 DNA: TGCGCCAGCAGCCAAGGGTCGGGTGGACAGGGGGCTTCGTATCAGCCCCAGCATTTT.

In this sample, this clonotype turned up many times. J is TRBJ2-5 and V is TRBV20-1; D remains ambiguous. The CDR3 sequence is 13 residues long. In germline, CDR1 is DFQATT, CDR2 SNEGSKA (reference sequence). Trimming removed 0 bases at V and 4 bases at J, with 9 bases between. The CDR3 protein is CSARDTGIETQYF. CDR3 DNA: TGCAGTGCTAGAGATACGGGCATAGAGACCCAGTACTTC.

Many counts were recorded for this clonotype. J is TRBJ2-3 and V is TRBV7-9; 11 bases are a match to TRBD2. This CDR3 is built from 17 residues. Losses at the gene ends were 3 bases for V and 3 bases for J; bases not matched to a gene: 8. Germline V gene sequence: CDR1 SEHNR, CDR2 FQNEAQ (reference sequence). In DNA form, the CDR3 reads TGTGCCAGCAGCTTGATCACTAGCGGGAGTTTTACAGATACGCAGTATTTT. Translating it yields CASSLITSGSFTDTQYF.

This clonotype showed up many times. This sequence joins TRBV6-5 and TRBJ2-1, with D possibly matching TRBD2 (7 bases). Germline V gene sequence: CDR1 MNHEY, CDR2 SVGAGI. Trimming pared 0 bases from V and 6 bases from J, leaving 15 bases between. This CDR3 region has 16 residues. The CDR3 DNA reads as TGTGCCAGCAGTTACTCGGGGGGGCCACTCTCCAATGAGCAGTTCTTC. Translated: CASSYSGGPLSNEQFF.

The chain carries TRBV11-2 and TRBJ2-1; D remains ambiguous. Per germline, CDR1 SGHAT and CDR2 FQNNGV. The CDR3 has 13 amino acids. V lost 4 bases, J lost 9 bases, and 13 bases lay in between. This CDR3 is CASSSPASVEQFF. The DNA for the CDR3 is TGTGCCAGCAGCTCCCCGGCGAGTGTTGAGCAGTTCTTC.

The chain joins TRBV7-9 to TRBJ2-3, with 8 bases fitting TRBD2. The CDR3 length is 16 residues. Trimming took 2 bases from V and 5 from J; bases not matched to a gene: 9. Germline loops: CDR1 SEHNR, CDR2 FQNEAQ (reference sequence). CDR3 DNA: TGTGCCAGCAGCTTAAGCGCACTAGCGGATGGAGATACGCAGTATTTT. Translation gives CASSLSALADGDTQYF.

The table lists this clonotype with a few counts. The chain employs TRBV12-3 or TRBV12-4 and TRBJ2-2; 7 bases fit TRBD2. V shed 6 bases and J 6 bases; nucleotides not matched to a gene: 7. CDR3 length: 14 residues. CDR3 amino acids: CASSGLVLAGELFF. CDR3 sequence (DNA): TGTGCCAGCAGCGGACTAGTGCTGGCCGGGGAGCTGTTTTTT.

This clonotype appeared a few times. One end of the junction fails to match germline, which may point to a read error. This rearrangement joins TRBV7-3 to TRBJ2-7; tentative D call: TRBD2 (5 bases). CDR1 is SGHTA, CDR2 FQGTGA, per germline. The CDR3 loop spans 13 amino acids. Written as DNA, the CDR3 is TGTGTCAGCAGCCCTGAGAGCGGCTACGAGCAGTACTTC. This encodes CVSSPESGYEQYF.

This clonotype was seen at least ten times. The rearrangement joins TRBV3-1 to TRBJ1-1, with TRBD1 identical over 9 bases. Unmatched junction bases numbered 5, after V lost 4 bases and J lost 5 bases. The CDR3 covers 14 residues. The germline V gene encodes CDR1 LGHDT and CDR2 YNNKEL (reference sequence). Here the CDR3 reads CASSRGQGETEAFF. CDR3 bases: TGTGCCAGCAGCCGGGGACAGGGAGAAACTGAAGCTTTCTTT.

This clonotype has just a few counts. The gene calls are TRBV5-1 and TRBJ2-1; the D is unclear. This CDR3 region has 14 residues. Germline V gene data show CDR1 as SGHRS and CDR2 as YFSETQ. V was pared by 2 bases and J by 1 base, with 7 bases between. The CDR3 here is CASSFRNSYNEQFF. CDR3 DNA: TGCGCCAGCAGCTTCCGTAATTCCTACAATGAGCAGTTCTTC. Using reference TRBV5-1 and TRBJ2-1 for the parts outside the CDR3, the full variable domain is KAGVTQTPRYLIKTRGQQVTLSCSPISGHRSVSWYQQTPGQGLQFLFEYFSETQRNKGNFPGRFSGRQFSNSRSEMNVSTLELGDSALYLCASSFRNSYNEQFFGPGTRLTVL.

The V call is TRBV28, the J call TRBJ2-7; TRBD2 aligns across 7 bases. Germline-derived CDR1 and CDR2 are MDHEN and SYDVKM. The CDR3 loop spans 14 amino acids. The trim removed 6 bases at V and 5 bases at J, leaving 10 bases unmatched. The CDR3 nucleotides are TGTGCCAGCAGGGGGGGGGACTATTTACACGAGCAGTACTTC. Amino acid sequence: CASRGGDYLHEQYF.

Concerning this clonotype: This likely reflects a read error, since a far larger clone is one base away. V usage is TRBV28 and J usage is TRBJ2-1; 9 nucleotides align to TRBD1. V lost 6 bases, J lost 10 bases, and 10 bases stayed unmatched. Germline CDR1 and CDR2: MDHEN and SYDVKM. The CDR3 is 14 amino acids. The CDR3 bases are TGTGCCAGCAGCCCGGGACAGGGAGGGCACGAGCAGTTCTTC. Translated, it gives CASSPGQGGHEQFF.

This clonotype was observed at least ten times. The rearrangement links TRBV5-5 to TRBJ2-5, with 14 bases aligning to TRBD2. This CDR3 contains 16 residues. V lost 4 bases and J lost 1; bases outside the gene matches: 3. CDR1 and CDR2 (germline): SGHKS, YYEKEE (reference sequence). The CDR3 bases are TGTGCCAGCAGCACGGGACTAGCGGGAGCCCAAGAGACCCAGTACTTC. This gives the protein CASSTGLAGAQETQYF. Drawing the rest from reference TRBV5-5 and TRBJ2-5, the complete variable domain is DAGVTQSPTHLIKTRGQQVTLRCSPISGHKSVSWYQQVLGQGPQFIFQYYEKEERGRGNFPDRFSARQFPNYSSELNVNALLLGDSALYLCASSTGLAGAQETQYFGPGTRLLVL.

In its sample, this clonotype was seen many times. The gene calls are TRBV28 and TRBJ2-5; the D is unclear. Trimming removed 4 bases at V and 3 bases at J, with 12 bases between. The CDR3 runs to 14 residues. Germline CDR1 MDHEN, CDR2 SYDVKM. The CDR3 DNA is TGTGCCAGCAGTTCCCCGGGTACCGAAGAGACCCAGTACTTC. It codes for CASSSPGTEETQYF.

In this sample, this clonotype turned up many times. The chain recombines TRBV5-1 with TRBJ2-1; 7 bases agree with TRBD2. Per the germline V gene, CDR1 is SGHRS and CDR2 is YFSETQ. V dropped 0 bases and J dropped 10; count of bases not matched to a gene: 13. There are 16 residues in the CDR3. CDR3 in amino acids: CASSLGLGLGLQEQFF. The CDR3 DNA reads as TGCGCCAGCAGCTTGGGTCTAGGACTAGGCCTACAAGAGCAGTTCTTC.

This clonotype was recorded at least ten times. The chain uses TRBV11-2 and TRBJ2-2; no clear D. V shed 0 bases and J shed 5 bases, with 7 bases lying between them. Germline CDR1 reads SGHAT; CDR2 reads FQNNGV. The CDR3 has 14 residues. The CDR3 is CASSLDPPTGELFF. The DNA of the CDR3 is TGTGCCAGCAGCTTAGATCCCCCGACCGGGGAGCTGTTTTTT.

This chain joins TRBV19 and TRBJ1-5; 8 nucleotides match TRBD1. V lost 8 bases, J lost 3 bases, and 9 bases stayed unmatched. CDR3 length: 15 residues. Germline assignment: CDR1 LNHDA and CDR2 SQIVND (reference sequence). The chain's CDR3 is CASSPTGGANQPQHF. The CDR3 DNA reads as TGTGCCAGTTCCCCAACAGGGGGGGCCAATCAGCCCCAGCATTTT.

Many counts were recorded for this clonotype. The chain uses TRBV27 and TRBJ2-7; TRBD2 matches 13 bases. This CDR3 comprises 17 residues. Germline CDR1 MNHEY, CDR2 SMNVEV (reference sequence). V was pared by 6 bases and J by 3 bases, with 11 bases of the junction left unmatched. The DNA for the CDR3 is TGTGCCAGCAGCACACCGGGACTAGCGGGATTTGGCTACGAGCAGTACTTC. Encoded protein: CASSTPGLAGFGYEQYF.

In this sample, this clonotype turned up many times. The chain joins TRBV28 to TRBJ2-7, with D possibly TRBD2 on 7 matching bases. CDR1 and CDR2 (germline): MDHEN, SYDVKM. The V and J ends lost 1 base and 6 bases respectively, with 22 bases between them. CDR3 length equals 17 residues. Here the CDR3 DNA reads TGTGCCAGCAGTTTATCCGAGGGGGGGTTCCTAGAAACCGAGCAGTACTTC. Encoded protein: CASSLSEGGFLETEQYF. The full variable domain, with the rest looked up from reference TRBV28 and TRBJ2-7, is DVKVTQSSRYLVKRTGEKVFLECVQDMDHENMFWYRQDPGLGLRLIYFSYDVKMKEKGDIPEGYSVSREKKERFSLILESASTNQTSMYLCASSLSEGGFLETEQYFGPGTRLTVT.

The J gene is TRBJ2-2, the V gene TRBV27; TRBD1 agrees at 8 bases. From germline, CDR1 is MNHEY and CDR2 SMNVEV (reference sequence). The CDR3 is made up of 14 amino acids. The J segment lost 5 bases and the V segment lost 10 bases, leaving 9 bases of the junction unmatched. The CDR3 DNA sequence: TGTGCCACGATGACAGGGGATAGGACCGGGGAGCTGTTTTTT. Protein: CATMTGDRTGELFF.

The J gene is TRBJ2-1, the V gene TRBV29-1; D gene uncertain. V was clipped by 7 bases and J by 0 bases, with 13 bases between them. CDR3 length equals 14 residues. Looked up from germline, CDR1 is SQVTM and CDR2 is ANQGSEA. CDR3 DNA sequence: TGCAGCGCCGGTTTAGTCAGCTCCTACAATGAGCAGTTCTTC. It translates to CSAGLVSSYNEQFF.

The sample holds a few counts of this clonotype. The chain joins TRBV7-6 to TRBJ2-7; TRBD1 is a possible D gene (6 bases). Trimming removed 2 bases from V and 1 base from J, with 9 bases in between. The length of the CDR3 is 14 residues. Germline values: CDR1 SGHVS, CDR2 FNYEAQ. In DNA, the CDR3 is TGTGCCAGCAGCTTAAGCAGGGGATCCTACGAGCAGTACTTC. Protein sequence: CASSLSRGSYEQYF.

This clonotype was observed a handful of times. This clone may be a read error of a much larger clone one base away. The genes are TRBV7-3 and TRBJ2-7; D is undetermined. The length of the CDR3 is 15 residues. Germline V gene data show CDR1 as SGHTA and CDR2 as FQGTGA. V was pared by 2 bases and J by 3 bases, with 14 bases between. In DNA form, the CDR3 reads TGTGCCAGCAGCTTATCAGCAGGTCCAATCTACGAGCAGTACTTC. Amino acids: CASSLSAGPIYEQYF.

This clonotype was observed at least ten times. This chain uses TRBV2 with TRBJ2-1; 12 positions agree with TRBD2. This CDR3 region has 14 residues. Germline V CDR1 and CDR2: SNHLY, FYNNEI. The V gene end was trimmed by 6 bases and the J gene end by 8 bases; junction bases not matched to a gene: 5. CDR3 protein: CASRTSGSWDEQFF. The DNA for the CDR3 is TGTGCCAGCAGGACTAGCGGGAGTTGGGATGAGCAGTTCTTC.

The sample holds many counts of this clonotype. V gene TRBV3-1 combines with J gene TRBJ2-3, with 7 bases aligning to TRBD2. The germline CDR1 and CDR2 sequences are LGHDT and YNNKEL (reference sequence). The V gene end was trimmed by 6 bases and the J gene end by 6 bases; junction bases not matched to a gene: 12. The CDR3 totals 15 residues. The CDR3 DNA reads TGTGCCAGCAGGATGACCAGCGGGATAGGTGATACGCAGTATTTT. Protein product: CASRMTSGIGDTQYF.

This clonotype was found a few times. This sequence joins TRBV5-8 and TRBJ1-2, with TRBD1 matching 11 bases. Per the germline V gene, CDR1 is SGHTS and CDR2 is YDEGEE. V trimming: 4 bases; J trimming: 8 bases; junction bases outside the gene matches: 7. The CDR3 has 14 residues. The CDR3 coding sequence is TGTGCCAGCAGCACCGGACAGGGGGCAGTGGGCTACACCTTC. This translates into CASSTGQGAVGYTF. The full variable domain, with the rest looked up from reference TRBV5-8 and TRBJ1-2, is EAGVTQSPTHLIKTRGQQATLRCSPISGHTSVYWYQQALGLGLQFLLWYDEGEERNRGNFPPRFSGRQFPNYSSELNVNALELEDSALYLCASSTGQGAVGYTFGSGTRLTVV.